These 6 T cell receptor beta chains originate from one sample sequenced in a study listed by TCRdb under 2016. The library relied on RT-PCR. Instrument used: Illumina MiSeq. The raw public data were reprocessed by TCRdb itself: fastp quality trimming at Q25, MiXCR clonotype calling, in-frame beta chains only. Rows matching on CDR3 protein sequence are summarized as one entry with the most common DNA and genes. In this sample the table shows almost 700,000 distinct CDR3 sequences, approximately 14% of which occur a single time. The ten biggest clones cover 3.6% of the sample. Input material: memory CD4+ T cells from blood. The source is a female donor in good health, serving as a healthy control.

This clonotype occurred a few times. V usage is TRBV7-2 and J usage is TRBJ1-1; D is unclear. With 5 bases removed from V and 5 bases from J, the gap between germline ends came to 12 bases. The CDR3 consists of 13 residues. Germline V gives CDR1 SGHTA, CDR2 FQGNSA. The CDR3 nucleotides are TGTGCCAGCAGCCAAGAGACGGGGACTGAAGCTTTCTTT. It specifies CASSQETGTEAFF.

The chain recombines TRBV7-8 with TRBJ2-7; TRBD2 agrees at 7 bases. V gave up 5 bases and J gave up 0 bases; unmatched junction bases: 10. This CDR3 spans 16 amino acids. The germline CDR1 and CDR2 sequences are SGHVS and FQNEAQ. The CDR3 region is CASSLYQRGTSYEQYF. DNA of the CDR3: TGTGCCAGCAGCCTTTATCAGCGGGGAACCTCCTACGAGCAGTACTTC.

This chain connects TRBV19 to TRBJ2-5, with D perhaps TRBD1 (6 bases). This CDR3 region has 15 residues. V was trimmed by 2 bases and J by 5 bases, leaving 15 bases between them. Germline V lookup: CDR1 LNHDA, CDR2 SQIVND (reference sequence). This CDR3 is CASSIRKDSWETQYF. The DNA for the CDR3 is TGTGCCAGTAGTATAAGGAAGGACAGCTGGGAGACCCAGTACTTC.

This clonotype turned up a few times. V usage is TRBV24-1 and J usage is TRBJ1-2, with no clear D. Germline CDR1 reads KGHDR; CDR2 reads SFDVKD. The CDR3 is 12 residues long. Between the trimmed V and J ends, which lost 5 bases and 8 bases, there was a span of 11 bases. This CDR3 reads CATSAGQEGYTF. DNA for the CDR3: TGTGCCACCAGTGCCGGTCAGGAGGGCTACACCTTC.

This clonotype showed up many times. V gene TRBV5-8 combines with J gene TRBJ2-2; no reliable D call. V was shortened by 2 bases and J by 3 bases, with 8 bases between the two germline ends. Germline values: CDR1 SGHTS, CDR2 YDEGEE. The CDR3 runs to 14 residues. The CDR3 sequence is CASSFSPDTGELFF. The CDR3 bases are TGTGCCAGCAGCTTCTCTCCGGACACCGGGGAGCTGTTTTTT.

This clonotype was detected only a few times. The chain carries TRBV9 and TRBJ1-1, with TRBD1 matching 11 bases. V lost 5 bases to trimming and J lost 1 base; unmatched junction nucleotides: 10. Germline V CDR1 and CDR2: SGDLS, YYNGEE. This CDR3 region has 17 residues. The CDR3 DNA reads TGTGCCAGCAGTCCGGGACAGGGGGTTACAGGGAACACTGAAGCTTTCTTT. Amino acid sequence: CASSPGQGVTGNTEAFF.